One and the same sample provided the 12 T cell receptor beta chains below, sequenced in a study of blood T cell dynamics during melanoma immunotherapy. Clones were read by immunoSEQ multiplex PCR, and TCRdb kept only the in-frame ones, dropping some. The table lists roughly 6,000 clones, over 65% of them singletons. As to time point: week 3, after first cycle of checkpoint inhibitor. Sequencing was performed on blood, taken from a patient treated with checkpoint blockade. The receptors originated from a human donor with melanoma. Some clones in this sample may be carry-over from other donors' samples.

V usage is TRBV30 and J usage is TRBJ2-1, with TRBD2 matching 14 bases. In germline, CDR1 is GTSNPN, CDR2 SVGIG (reference sequence). The CDR3 runs 14 residues. V was pared by 6 bases and J by 4 bases, with 2 bases of the junction left unmatched. DNA of the CDR3: TGTGCCTGCGGGACTAGCGGGAGTTACAATGAGCAGTTCTTC. Protein sequence: CACGTSGSYNEQFF. Filled out from reference TRBV30 and TRBJ2-1, the complete variable domain reads SQTIHQWPATLVQPVGSPLSLECTVEGTSNPNLYWYRQAAGRGLQLLFYSVGIGQISSEVPQNLSASRPQDRQFILSSKKLLLSDSGFYLCACGTSGSYNEQFFGPGTRLTVL.

The genes are TRBV10-1 and TRBJ1-1; D remains ambiguous. V lost 6 bases, J lost 3 bases, and 11 bases lay in between. Looked up from germline, CDR1 is WNHNN and CDR2 is SYGVQD (reference sequence). The CDR3 is 13 residues long. The CDR3 protein is CASRVGLDTEAFF. As DNA, the CDR3 is TGCGCCAGCAGGGTGGGGTTGGACACTGAAGCTTTCTTT.

This chain uses TRBV30 with TRBJ2-3; D tentatively reads TRBD1 or TRBD2 (5 bases each). The germline CDR1 and CDR2 sequences are GTSNPN and SVGIG (reference sequence). The CDR3 spans 13 residues. Trimming stripped 2 bases from V and 3 bases from J, with 9 bases between. CDR3 in amino acids: CAWSQGATDTQYF. CDR3 nucleotides: TGTGCCTGGAGTCAGGGAGCAACAGATACGCAGTATTTT.

The CDR3 is CATISGIYEQYF. CDR3 coding DNA: TGTGCCACTATCTCGGGGATTTACGAGCAGTACTTC. The gene calls are TRBV6-4 and TRBJ2-7; the D gene is possibly TRBD2 (5 bases). The CDR3 loop spans 12 amino acids. Germline loops: CDR1 MRHNA, CDR2 SNTAGT. V was trimmed by 10 bases and J by 4 bases, leaving 14 bases between them.

This chain links TRBV6-5 with TRBJ2-1, with D possibly being TRBD1 (6 bases). V shed 5 bases and J shed 2 bases, with 13 bases lying between them. The CDR3 runs to 15 residues. Germline V gene data show CDR1 as MNHEY and CDR2 as SVGAGI. CDR3 nucleotides: TGTGCCAGCAGTAACCGACAGGCCGCCTACAATGAGCAGTTCTTC. Protein sequence: CASSNRQAAYNEQFF.

V usage is TRBV19 and J usage is TRBJ2-7; 8 bases are shared with TRBD1. This CDR3 has 14 amino acids. The germline CDR1 and CDR2 sequences are LNHDA and SQIVND (reference sequence). With 5 bases clipped from V and 2 bases from J, the junction kept 5 bases outside the gene matches. CDR3 residues: CASSLRQGPYEQYF. The CDR3 DNA reads TGTGCCAGTAGTCTTCGACAGGGGCCCTACGAGCAGTACTTC.

In its sample, this clone ranks as medium-sized. The chain employs TRBV19 and TRBJ2-5; the D gene is possibly TRBD2 (7 bases). V lost 7 bases, J lost 5 bases, and 20 bases lay in between. CDR3 length: 15 amino acids. Per germline, CDR1 LNHDA and CDR2 SQIVND (reference sequence). The CDR3 reads CASTPEGRGVETQYF. In DNA form, the CDR3 reads TGTGCCAGTACTCCCGAAGGGAGGGGGGTGGAGACCCAGTACTTC.

The chain has TRBV7-3 and TRBJ2-1; TRBD2 matches at 10 bases. The germline CDR1 and CDR2 sequences are SGHTA and FQGTGA. The trim removed 1 base at V and 7 bases at J, leaving 7 bases unmatched. The length of the CDR3 is 16 residues. CDR3 sequence (DNA): TGTGCCAGCAGCTTAAGGGCTAGCGGGAGATCGAATGAGCAGTTCTTC. This codes for CASSLRASGRSNEQFF.

The rearrangement links TRBV9 to TRBJ2-7; D is undetermined. The CDR3 runs to 12 residues. Trimming left V 4 bases short and J 5 bases short, with 10 bases between. Germline CDR1 and CDR2: SGDLS and YYNGEE. The CDR3 DNA reads as TGTGCCAGCAGCTCCAGGATCAACGAGCAGTACTTC. This sequence encodes CASSSRINEQYF.

This clone is classed as large. This chain links TRBV5-5 with TRBJ1-1; D is unresolved. Germline V lookup: CDR1 SGHKS, CDR2 YYEKEE (reference sequence). The V and J ends lost 2 bases and 4 bases respectively, with 9 bases between them. The CDR3 runs 13 residues. In nucleotides, the CDR3 is TGTGCCAGCAGCTTAAATGAGCCCACTGAAGCTTTCTTT. Protein sequence: CASSLNEPTEAFF.

In its sample, this clone ranks as hyperexpanded. The chain's CDR3 is CGGQGNTEAFF. In DNA form, the CDR3 reads TGTGGGGGACAGGGAAACACTGAAGCTTTCTTT. The chain has TRBV30 and TRBJ1-1, with 9 nucleotides matching TRBD1. CDR3 length: 11 amino acids. Germline assignment: CDR1 GTSNPN and CDR2 SVGIG (reference sequence).

The chain employs TRBV19 and TRBJ1-3, with D possibly matching TRBD1 (6 bases). The CDR3 loop spans 14 amino acids. Germline-derived CDR1 and CDR2 are LNHDA and SQIVND (reference sequence). V was cut by 7 bases and J by 0 bases, with 10 bases left in between. In DNA form, the CDR3 reads TGTGCCAGTACCCGAGGGGGCTCTGGAAACACCATATATTTT. It specifies CASTRGGSGNTIYF.